The 7 T cell receptor beta chains below were found in one sample sequenced in a study of blood T cells in healthy people across ages. The authors ran a second PCR of about 6 to 11 cycles using a sample-barcoded 5' primer and a J-beta primer mix. In TCRdb, the 5' RACE reads were re-called with MiXCR into one record per CDR3 protein. The sample consists of fewer than 800,000 distinct CDR3 sequences, around 49% of them appearing once. Material for sequencing was blood. These TCRs come from an older woman in good health.

This clonotype turned up a few times. The gene calls are TRBV21-1 and TRBJ1-2; no check of the table's D call, TRBD1, against the DNA was made. TRBV21-1 is annotated as a pseudogene. The CDR3 loop spans 17 amino acids. CDR3 DNA: TGTGCCAGCAGTAACAGGGGACGCAGGGATGATAACTATGGCTACACCTTC. Amino acids: CASSNRGRRDDNYGYTF.

CDR3 sequence reads: CASSVIQGATGELFF. CDR3 nucleotides: TGTGCCAGCAGTGTGATACAGGGGGCCACCGGGGAGCTGTTTTTT. This sequence joins TRBV6-1 and TRBJ2-2, with 9 bases that match TRBD1. Per germline, CDR1 MNHNS and CDR2 SASEGT. The CDR3 totals 15 residues. Germline trimming cut 4 bases from V and 4 bases from J; bases unmatched to any gene: 4.

V and J are TRBV12-3 or TRBV12-4 and TRBJ1-1; D remains ambiguous. The CDR3 covers 14 residues. V was shortened by 1 base and J by 0 bases, with 6 bases between the two germline ends. Written as DNA, the CDR3 is TGTGCCAGCAGTTTAGATCCGGTGAACACTGAAGCTTTCTTT. Translation: CASSLDPVNTEAFF.

This rearrangement joins TRBV9 to TRBJ2-4; the D is unclear. V shed 0 bases and J shed 13 bases, with 20 bases lying between them. The CDR3 covers 15 residues. Germline V gene lookup returns CDR1 SGDLS and CDR2 YYNGEE. CDR3: CASSVEATAPLAQYF. CDR3 sequence (DNA): TGTGCCAGCAGCGTAGAAGCGACGGCGCCTCTCGCGCAGTACTTC.

V gene TRBV5-1 combines with J gene TRBJ2-5; the D is unclear. CDR1 and CDR2 from the germline V gene are SGHRS and YFSETQ. V was trimmed by 3 bases and J by 1 base, leaving 13 bases between them. This CDR3 comprises 15 residues. The DNA of the CDR3 is TGCGCCAGCAGCTACTCGGACGGCTCCCAAGAGACCCAGTACTTC. Encoded protein: CASSYSDGSQETQYF.

The J gene is TRBJ2-7, the V gene TRBV25-1; 8 bases are shared with TRBD1. Per germline, CDR1 MGHDK and CDR2 SYGVNS. V shed 3 bases and J 2 bases; nucleotides not matched to a gene: 6. CDR3 size: 15 residues. CDR3 protein: CASSDSDRDPYEQYF. In DNA, the CDR3 is TGTGCCAGCAGTGATTCGGACAGGGACCCCTACGAGCAGTACTTC.

The rearrangement joins TRBV20-1 to TRBJ2-1; no reliable D call. Trimming took 0 bases from V and 12 from J, leaving 12 bases between them. The CDR3 has 12 amino acids. Per the germline V gene, CDR1 is DFQATT and CDR2 is SNEGSKA (reference sequence). The CDR3 reads CSARDRSSGQFF. In DNA, the CDR3 is TGCAGTGCTAGAGATCGAAGCTCAGGGCAGTTCTTC.